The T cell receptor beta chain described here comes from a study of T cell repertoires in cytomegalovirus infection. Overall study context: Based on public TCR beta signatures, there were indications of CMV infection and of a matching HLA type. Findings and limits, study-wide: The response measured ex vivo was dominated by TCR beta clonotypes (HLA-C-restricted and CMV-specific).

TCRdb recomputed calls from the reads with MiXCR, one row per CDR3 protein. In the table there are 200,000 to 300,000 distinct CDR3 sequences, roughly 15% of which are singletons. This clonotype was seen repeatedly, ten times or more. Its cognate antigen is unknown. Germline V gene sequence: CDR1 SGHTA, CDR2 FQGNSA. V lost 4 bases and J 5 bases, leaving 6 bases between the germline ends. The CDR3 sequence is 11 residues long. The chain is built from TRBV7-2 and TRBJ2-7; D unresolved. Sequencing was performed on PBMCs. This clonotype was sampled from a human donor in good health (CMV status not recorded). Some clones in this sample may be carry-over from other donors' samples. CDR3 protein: CASSSTNEQYF. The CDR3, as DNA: TGTGCCAGCAGCTCAACAAACGAGCAGTACTTC. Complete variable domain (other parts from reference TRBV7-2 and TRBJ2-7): GAGVSQSPSNKVTEKGKDVELRCDPISGHTALYWYRQSLGQGLEFLIYFQGNSAPDKSGLPSDRFSAERTGGSVSTLTIQRTQQEDSAVYLCASSSTNEQYFGPGTRLTVT.